One sample yielded the 30 T cell receptor beta chains listed below, sequenced in a study of identical twins. In TCRdb, the 5' RACE reads were re-called with MiXCR into one record per CDR3 protein. The sample yields a few hundred thousand distinct CDR3 sequences, about an eighth seen once. These records were also assigned to another study, of yellow fever vaccine responses in identical twins.

The specimen sequenced was memory (CD45RO+) T cells sorted from blood. The receptors derive from a woman aged 18-30 years in good health.

This clonotype was recorded a few times. The genes are TRBV12-3 or TRBV12-4 and TRBJ2-6; maybe TRBD1 (5 bases). The CDR3 is 18 amino acids. Deletions cut 7 bases from V and 3 bases from J, with 22 bases between. In nucleotides, the CDR3 is TGTGCCAGCACCTACGCAGGGAAAGCCCTTGTTGGGGCCAACGTCCTGACTTTC. As protein: CASTYAGKALVGANVLTF.

The CDR3 protein is CSVEGGRAGTDTQYF. The CDR3 region has the DNA TGCAGCGTTGAAGGCGGGAGGGCCGGCACAGATACGCAGTATTTT. The chain uses TRBV29-1 and TRBJ2-3; 9 bases are shared with TRBD2. The CDR3 runs 15 residues. CDR1 SQVTM and CDR2 ANQGSEA come from the germline V gene. Germline trimming cut 1 base from V and 1 base from J; bases unmatched to any gene: 3.

The genes are TRBV12-3 or TRBV12-4 and TRBJ2-1; TRBD1 might be the D (6 bases). V was pared by 6 bases and J by 3 bases, with 12 bases between. The CDR3 is 14 residues long. The DNA of the CDR3 is TGTGCCAGCAGCGCAGGGGAAAACTACAATGAGCAGTTCTTC. Translating it yields CASSAGENYNEQFF.

This clonotype was counted at least ten times. The CDR3 loop reads CASSSYGGGYNEQFF. In DNA, the CDR3 is TGTGCCAGCAGCAGCTATGGCGGGGGATACAATGAGCAGTTCTTC. V is TRBV7-9 and J is TRBJ2-1; TRBD2 matches 7 bases. Unmatched junction bases numbered 8, after V lost 5 bases and J lost 4 bases. The germline gives CDR1 SEHNR, CDR2 FQNEAQ (reference sequence). This CDR3 has 15 residues.

This clonotype was recorded at least ten times. The CDR3 DNA follows: TGTGCCAGCAAGCCGGCGACCGTGAAGTTGACCGGGGAGCTGTTTTTT. It codes for CASKPATVKLTGELFF. The chain links TRBV28 to TRBJ2-2; D not resolved. Trimming removed 7 bases from V and 5 bases from J, with 20 bases in between. The germline V gene has CDR1 MDHEN and CDR2 SYDVKM. The CDR3 is 16 amino acids.

The chain links TRBV29-1 to TRBJ2-1; TRBD2 agrees at 12 bases. The CDR3 consists of 15 residues. The junction had 10 bases not matched to a gene; V was cut back by 4 bases and J by 9 bases. Germline CDR1 and CDR2: SQVTM and ANQGSEA. The DNA for the CDR3 is TGCAGCGTTGGGGGGCTAGCGGGAGGGCCATCTGAGCAGTTCTTC. This translates into CSVGGLAGGPSEQFF.

V usage is TRBV25-1 and J usage is TRBJ2-7; tentative D call: TRBD1 (6 bases). V lost 1 base and J 1 base, leaving 11 bases between the germline ends. CDR3 length: 15 amino acids. Germline CDR1 reads MGHDK; CDR2 reads SYGVNS. The CDR3 sequence: CASSEWGPQSYEQYF. The CDR3 bases are TGTGCCAGCAGTGAATGGGGGCCGCAGTCCTACGAGCAGTACTTC.

V and J are TRBV6-1 and TRBJ2-2; no reliable D call. The germline V and J ends were trimmed by 9 bases and 6 bases, with 14 bases remaining between them. The CDR3 is 13 amino acids. CDR1 and CDR2 (germline): MNHNS, SASEGT. CDR3 nucleotide sequence: TGTGCCAGTTCGAACAGCAAGGCCGGGGAGCTGTTTTTT. Protein sequence: CASSNSKAGELFF.

The chain is built from TRBV6-2 or TRBV6-3 and TRBJ2-7; the match to TRBD2 covers 13 bases. The CDR3 length is 15 residues. Losses at the gene ends were 5 bases for V and 5 bases for J; bases not matched to a gene: 6. Germline V lookup: CDR1 MNHEY, CDR2 SVGEGT. CDR3 in amino acids: CASSGWTSGSHEQYF. Written as DNA, the CDR3 is TGTGCCAGCAGTGGCTGGACTAGCGGGAGCCACGAGCAGTACTTC.

This clonotype showed up just a few times. The CDR3 protein is CASSSTGNGYTF. Written as DNA, the CDR3 is TGTGCCAGCAGTTCGACAGGGAATGGCTACACCTTC. The chain combines TRBV6-5 with TRBJ1-2; 7 nucleotides line up with TRBD1. V lost 4 bases to trimming and J lost 6 bases; unmatched junction nucleotides: 2. Germline loops: CDR1 MNHEY, CDR2 SVGAGI. The CDR3 is made up of 12 amino acids.

The chain joins TRBV20-1 to TRBJ2-3; D is perhaps TRBD2 (7 bases). This CDR3 region has 16 residues. CDR1 DFQATT and CDR2 SNEGSKA come from the germline V gene (reference sequence). V was cut by 5 bases and J by 2 bases, with 20 bases left in between. The CDR3 loop is CSAFGWGRGVTDTQYF. The CDR3 DNA sequence: TGCAGTGCTTTTGGTTGGGGGAGGGGGGTCACAGATACGCAGTATTTT.

This clonotype was picked up a small number of times. The V and J genes are TRBV27 and TRBJ1-1; the D is unclear. V was trimmed by 2 bases and J by 1 base, leaving 8 bases between them. This CDR3 is 14 amino acids long. CDR1 is MNHEY, CDR2 SMNVEV, per germline (reference sequence). CDR3 DNA: TGTGCCAGCAGTTTAGACGGTCCGAACACTGAAGCTTTCTTT. It is translated as CASSLDGPNTEAFF.

This clonotype was observed a single time. The V and J genes are TRBV7-2 and TRBJ2-5; D may correspond to TRBD1 or TRBD2 (6 bases each). CDR3 length: 14 amino acids. CDR1 and CDR2 (germline): SGHTA, FQGNSA. V was pared by 2 bases and J by 1 base, with 8 bases between. The CDR3 coding sequence is TGTGCCAGCAGCTTACGGGGGCCCCAAGAGACCCAGTACTTC. Translating gives CASSLRGPQETQYF.

CDR3 sequence: CASSPLNRGLGIGELFF. In DNA form, the CDR3 reads TGTGCCAGCAGTCCTCTGAACAGGGGGCTCGGTATCGGGGAGCTGTTTTTT. V gene TRBV12-3 or TRBV12-4 combines with J gene TRBJ2-2; 9 bases agree with TRBD1. With V trimmed by 5 bases and J by 7 bases, 14 bases remained unmatched. The length of the CDR3 is 17 residues.

This clonotype was recorded a few times. The chain joins TRBV7-3 to TRBJ2-1; 11 bases map to TRBD2. Germline V CDR1 and CDR2: SGHTA, FQGTGA. After removal of 2 bases from V and 8 bases from J, the junction contained 11 bases not matched to a gene. The CDR3 spans 17 residues. The CDR3 spells CASSLVGSGGDRDEQFF. The CDR3 nucleotides are TGTGCCAGCAGCTTAGTAGGTAGCGGGGGGGATCGGGATGAGCAGTTCTTC.

The rearrangement links TRBV4-2 to TRBJ1-5; D is ambiguous. The germline V gene has CDR1 LGHNA and CDR2 YNFKEQ. The CDR3 spans 15 residues. Trimming stripped 2 bases from V and 0 bases from J, with 8 bases between. The CDR3 DNA sequence: TGTGCCAGCAGCCAAAGCAGGAATAGCAATCAGCCCCAGCATTTT. The encoded protein is CASSQSRNSNQPQHF.

The chain joins TRBV20-1 to TRBJ2-7; 11 bases are shared with TRBD2. The CDR3 has 14 amino acids. The V and J ends lost 5 bases and 7 bases, in that order; junction bases with no gene match: 10. Germline V lookup: CDR1 DFQATT, CDR2 SNEGSKA (reference sequence). The CDR3 DNA reads as TGCAGTGCTTCAATGACTAGCGGGATGAGGGAGCAGTACTTC. Translating gives CSASMTSGMREQYF.

This clonotype was seen more than once but under ten times. This CDR3 reads CASTPGGQGANGYTF. The CDR3, as DNA: TGTGCCAGCACCCCAGGGGGACAGGGGGCGAATGGCTACACCTTC. V gene TRBV6-1 combines with J gene TRBJ1-2; TRBD1 matches 12 bases. Germline V gene lookup returns CDR1 MNHNS and CDR2 SASEGT. The CDR3 covers 15 residues. Trimming at V came to 7 bases and at J to 6 bases, leaving 9 bases not matched to a gene.

This clonotype appeared a few times. The V call is TRBV15, the J call TRBJ1-2, with D possibly matching TRBD1 (6 bases). V dropped 4 bases and J dropped 1 base, with 7 bases sitting between them. The CDR3 loop spans 13 amino acids. CDR1 and CDR2 (germline): LNHNV, YYDKDF (reference sequence). This CDR3 is CATSTGDNYGYTF. The CDR3 nucleotides are TGTGCCACCAGCACAGGGGATAACTATGGCTACACCTTC.

This clonotype was counted a few times. The chain couples TRBV10-2 to TRBJ2-7, with TRBD1 matching 7 bases. This CDR3 spans 12 amino acids. CDR1 is WSHSY, CDR2 SAAADI, per germline. V was pared by 0 bases and J by 12 bases, with 5 bases of the junction left unmatched. The CDR3 bases are TGCGCCAGCAGTGAGTCGATGACAGGGAGGTACTTC. Translated: CASSESMTGRYF.

This chain links TRBV20-1 with TRBJ2-3, with a weak D call TRBD2 (6 bases). Per the germline V gene, CDR1 is DFQATT and CDR2 is SNEGSKA (reference sequence). There are 12 residues in the CDR3. V was shortened by 3 bases and J by 12 bases, with 16 bases between the two germline ends. CDR3 DNA sequence: TGCAGTGCTAGGGGCCCGGGGGAGGTACAGTATTTT. Its translation: CSARGPGEVQYF.

There are many counts of this clonotype. The chain is built from TRBV29-1 and TRBJ2-2; 12 nucleotides align to TRBD2. CDR1 is SQVTM and CDR2 is ANQGSEA in the germline V gene. The CDR3 length is 17 residues. V was pared by 0 bases and J by 7 bases, with 9 bases of the junction left unmatched. The CDR3 DNA reads TGCAGCGTTGAAGAAGCGGCTAGCGGGAGGGCCGTCGGGGAGCTGTTTTTT. Translated, it gives CSVEEAASGRAVGELFF.

This clonotype was seen more than once but under ten times. This chain links TRBV12-3 or TRBV12-4 with TRBJ1-5; 8 nucleotides align to TRBD1. J was trimmed by 7 bases and V by 3 bases; bases with no gene match: 11. The length of the CDR3 is 16 residues. The CDR3 region has the DNA TGTGCCAGCAGTTTTAGGGGGAAGGCAGGGGGCCAGCCCCAGCATTTT. Translation gives CASSFRGKAGGQPQHF.

The rearrangement joins TRBV12-3 or TRBV12-4 to TRBJ1-1; D remains ambiguous. The CDR3 sequence is 12 residues long. Trimming cost V 4 bases and J 4 bases, with 7 bases left between them. DNA of the CDR3: TGTGCCAGCAGTTCATTGGGCACTGAAGCTTTCTTT. This sequence encodes CASSSLGTEAFF.

This clonotype was detected a few times. The chain employs TRBV7-9 and TRBJ2-2; D unresolved. The CDR3 is 13 amino acids. The ends were cut back, 0 bases at V and 13 bases at J, with 12 bases in the middle. The germline gives CDR1 SEHNR, CDR2 FQNEAQ (reference sequence). CDR3 nucleotides: TGTGCCAGCAGCTTAGCGGAAAGGTCTGGGCTGTTTTTT. This gives the protein CASSLAERSGLFF. The variable domain in full, completed from reference TRBV7-9 and TRBJ2-2, reads DTGVSQNPRHKITKRGQNVTFRCDPISEHNRLYWYRQTLGQGPEFLTYFQNEAQLEKSRLLSDRFSAERPKGSFSTLEIQRTEQGDSAMYLCASSLAERSGLFFGEGSRLTVL.

This clonotype was seen more than once but under ten times. The chain combines TRBV3-1 with TRBJ2-2; TRBD1 is a possible D gene (5 bases). The germline CDR1 and CDR2 sequences are LGHDT and YNNKEL (reference sequence). The V end was cut by 2 bases, the J end by 4 bases, with 11 bases between. The CDR3 totals 15 residues. CDR3 nucleotide sequence: TGTGCCAGCAGCCAATCCGACAGAGCCACCGGGGAGCTGTTTTTT. Amino acid sequence: CASSQSDRATGELFF. Together with reference TRBV3-1 and TRBJ2-2, the CDR3 gives the full variable domain: DTAVSQTPKYLVTQMGNDKSIKCEQNLGHDTMYWYKQDSKKFLKIMFSYNNKELIINETVPNRFSPKSPDKAHLNLHINSLELGDSAVYFCASSQSDRATGELFFGEGSRLTVL.

This clonotype appeared a few times. The chain's CDR3 is CACDRPARNEQFF. CDR3 coding DNA: TGTGCCTGTGACCGGCCCGCACGCAATGAGCAGTTCTTC. The chain couples TRBV30 to TRBJ2-1; D gene ambiguous. The V gene's germline CDR1 is GTSNPN and CDR2 SVGIG (reference sequence). The V end was cut by 6 bases, the J end by 6 bases, with 15 bases between. The CDR3 is 13 amino acids. The full variable domain, with the rest looked up from reference TRBV30 and TRBJ2-1, is SQTIHQWPATLVQPVGSPLSLECTVEGTSNPNLYWYRQAAGRGLQLLFYSVGIGQISSEVPQNLSASRPQDRQFILSSKKLLLSDSGFYLCACDRPARNEQFFGPGTRLTVL.

J is TRBJ1-1 and V is TRBV12-3 or TRBV12-4; no reliable D call. Trimming pared 4 bases from V and 9 bases from J, leaving 12 bases between. The CDR3 has 12 amino acids. CDR3 sequence: CASSSRVAKAFF. The CDR3 DNA follows: TGTGCCAGCAGTTCTCGGGTGGCGAAAGCTTTCTTT.

The genes are TRBV2 and TRBJ2-7; the match to TRBD2 covers 9 bases. In germline, CDR1 is SNHLY, CDR2 FYNNEI. V was clipped by 5 bases and J by 3 bases; unmatched bases: 5. The CDR3 loop spans 14 amino acids. The CDR3 bases are TGTGCCAGCAGTTCATGGACTAGCGACTACGAGCAGTACTTC. Amino acids: CASSSWTSDYEQYF. The variable domain in full, completed from reference TRBV2 and TRBJ2-7, reads EPEVTQTPSHQVTQMGQEVILRCVPISNHLYFYWYRQILGQKVEFLVSFYNNEISEKSEIFDDQFSVERPDGSNFTLKIRSTKLEDSAMYFCASSSWTSDYEQYFGPGTRLTVT.

This clonotype was observed a handful of times. The rearrangement joins TRBV12-3 or TRBV12-4 to TRBJ2-1, with TRBD2 identical over 13 bases. V gave up 7 bases and J gave up 4 bases; unmatched junction bases: 7. The CDR3 runs to 16 residues. CDR3 bases: TGTGCCAGCATCACCGGGACTAGCGGGACATACAATGAGCAGTTCTTC. Its protein is CASITGTSGTYNEQFF.